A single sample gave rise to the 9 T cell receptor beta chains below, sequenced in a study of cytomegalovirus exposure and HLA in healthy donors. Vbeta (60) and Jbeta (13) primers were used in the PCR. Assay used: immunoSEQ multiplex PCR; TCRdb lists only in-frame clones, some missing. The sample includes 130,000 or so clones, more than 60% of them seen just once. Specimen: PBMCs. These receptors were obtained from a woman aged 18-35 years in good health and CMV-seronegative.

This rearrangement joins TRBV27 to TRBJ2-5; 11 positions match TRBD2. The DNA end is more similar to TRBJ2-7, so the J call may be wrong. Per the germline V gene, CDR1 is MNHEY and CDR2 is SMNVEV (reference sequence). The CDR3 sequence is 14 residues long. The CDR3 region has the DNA TGTGCCAGCAGTTTACTAGCGGGAGGCCACGAGCAGTACTTC. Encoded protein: CASSLLAGGHEQYF.

The CDR3 bases are TGTGCCAGCAGTCTAGCGGGGACCTACGAGCAGTACTTC. It translates to CASSLAGTYEQYF. This chain uses TRBV6-1 with TRBJ2-7; 9 positions agree with TRBD2. The CDR3 covers 13 residues. Germline CDR1 is MNHNS and CDR2 is SASEGT. The J segment lost 2 bases and the V segment lost 5 bases, leaving 1 base of the junction unmatched.

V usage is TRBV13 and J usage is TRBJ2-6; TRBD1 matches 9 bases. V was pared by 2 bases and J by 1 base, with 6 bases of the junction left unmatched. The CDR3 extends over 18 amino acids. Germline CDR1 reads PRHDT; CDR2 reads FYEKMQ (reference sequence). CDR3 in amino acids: CASSLRDRATSGANVLTF. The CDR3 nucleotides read TGTGCCAGCAGCTTAAGGGACAGGGCGACTTCTGGGGCCAACGTCCTGACTTTC.

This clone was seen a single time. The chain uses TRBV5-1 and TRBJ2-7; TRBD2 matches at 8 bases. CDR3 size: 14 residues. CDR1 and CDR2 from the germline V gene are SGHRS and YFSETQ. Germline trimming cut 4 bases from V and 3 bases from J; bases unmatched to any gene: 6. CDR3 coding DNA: TGCGCCAGCAGCCGGGAGGGCCAGTTCTACGAGCAGTACTTC. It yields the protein CASSREGQFYEQYF.

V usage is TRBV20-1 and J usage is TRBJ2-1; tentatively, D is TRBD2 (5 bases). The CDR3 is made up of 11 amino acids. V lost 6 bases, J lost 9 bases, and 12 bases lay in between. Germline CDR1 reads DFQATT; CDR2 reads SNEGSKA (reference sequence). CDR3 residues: CSAGAEAEQFF. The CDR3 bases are TGCAGTGCGGGAGCAGAGGCTGAGCAGTTCTTC.

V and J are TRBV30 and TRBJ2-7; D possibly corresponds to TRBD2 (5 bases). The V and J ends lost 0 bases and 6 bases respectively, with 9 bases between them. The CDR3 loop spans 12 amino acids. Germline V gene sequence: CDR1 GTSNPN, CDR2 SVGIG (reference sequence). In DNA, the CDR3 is TGTGCCTGGAGTGTCGAGAGGGTCGAGCAGTACTTC. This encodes CAWSVERVEQYF.

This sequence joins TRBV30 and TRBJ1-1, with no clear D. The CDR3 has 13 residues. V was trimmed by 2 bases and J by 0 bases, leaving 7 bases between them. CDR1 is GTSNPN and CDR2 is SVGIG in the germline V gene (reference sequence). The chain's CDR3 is CAWSYSLNTEAFF. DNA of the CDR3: TGTGCCTGGAGTTATTCCCTGAACACTGAAGCTTTCTTT.

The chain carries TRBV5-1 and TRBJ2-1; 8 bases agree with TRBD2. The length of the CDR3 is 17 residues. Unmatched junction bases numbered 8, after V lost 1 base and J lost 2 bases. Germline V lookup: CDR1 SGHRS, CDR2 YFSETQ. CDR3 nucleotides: TGCGCCAGCAGCTTGTCCAGCGGGAGAGGCCCCTACAATGAGCAGTTCTTC. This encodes CASSLSSGRGPYNEQFF.

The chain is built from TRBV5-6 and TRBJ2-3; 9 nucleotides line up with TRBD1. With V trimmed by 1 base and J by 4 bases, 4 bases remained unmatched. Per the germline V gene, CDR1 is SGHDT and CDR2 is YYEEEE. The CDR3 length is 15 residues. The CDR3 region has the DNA TGTGCCAGCAGCTTGAGACAGGGGGTCCCAGATACGCAGTATTTT. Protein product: CASSLRQGVPDTQYF.